The text below deals with one TCR beta chain. The repertoire was sequenced with immunoSEQ multiplex PCR; TCRdb's copy has only in-frame clones and lacks some. The repertoire consists of around 200,000 clones, with 86% occurring once and the leading ten covering 3.5% to 5.5%. This sample was included in a study of blood T cell repertoires in COVID-19. The wider study: Some COVID-19 samples were acute and others convalescent; all came from the United States, Italy and Spain. From T cells, B-cell-depleted T cells, or PBMCs came the material, which was cDNA or gDNA.

The study drew participants aged about 18 to 90 years from some 25 US areas. The receptor was derived from a woman aged 25 to 45 who had been exposed to COVID-19. Sequencing input: PBMCs or T cells enriched from blood (not recorded which).

CDR3 sequence: CASSSLNNEQFF. The CDR3 nucleotides are TGTGCCAGCAGTTCCCTTAACAATGAGCAGTTCTTC. The rearrangement joins TRBV6-5 to TRBJ2-1; no reliable D call. CDR1 MNHEY and CDR2 SVGAGI come from the germline V gene. The CDR3 is 12 amino acids. V lost 4 bases and J lost 5, with 6 bases in between.